This TCR beta chain was recorded in a study of T cell changes during pregnancy in multiple sclerosis. This table comes from immunoSEQ multiplex PCR, and its TCRdb copy is limited to in-frame clones, with some not included. The data contain under 75,000 clones, 80% to 95% of them seen just once; the ten biggest clones take up approximately 2.4%. The TCR sequence derives from a female donor with multiple sclerosis, enrolled in a pregnancy study. The source was peripheral blood, collected in the first trimester of pregnancy.

DNA of the CDR3: TGTGCCAGCAGCCCCACAGGGGGCACTGAAGCTTTCTTT. It is translated as CASSPTGGTEAFF. This chain connects TRBV7-9 to TRBJ1-1; TRBD1 matches at 8 bases. The length of the CDR3 is 13 residues. V was clipped by 5 bases and J by 4 bases; unmatched bases: 3. The germline gives CDR1 SEHNR, CDR2 FQNEAQ (reference sequence).